This T cell receptor (beta chain) was obtained from a study of beta chain features in type 1 diabetes. With regard to this clone: Its antigen is not identified.

Trimming removed 5 bases at V and 7 bases at J, with 15 bases between. Germline V gene data show CDR1 as SGHRS and CDR2 as YFSETQ. The CDR3 spans 13 residues. Overall study results and limits: Type 1 diabetes patients had TCRB CDR3s that were shorter (moderately but significantly so) in all four CD4+ subsets.

Since all of the isolated RNA was reverse transcribed, expressed TCRB transcripts were what got sequenced. The data were produced by immunoSEQ multiplex PCR, yet TCRdb's version contains in-frame clones alone and is incomplete. Here the sample spans tens of thousands of clones, 40% to 60% being singletons. The clonotype comes from a woman aged 40 to 49 with type 1 diabetes. The sequenced sample was Tregs from blood. This chain joins TRBV5-1 and TRBJ1-1, with D possibly TRBD1 on 6 matching bases. Here the CDR3 DNA reads TGCGCCAGCAGGGACCGGGACATTCGTGAAGCTTTCTTT. Protein product: CASRDRDIREAFF.